The clone carrying this T cell receptor beta chain was seen more than once but under ten times. This specimen comes from a study of T-cell reconstitution after alpha-beta-depleted transplantation in children. The CDR3 has 14 amino acids. Trimming left V 5 bases short and J 2 bases short, with 13 bases between. CDR1 is DFQATT and CDR2 is SNEGSKA in the germline V gene (reference sequence). It was with unique molecular identifiers that the TCRbeta library was prepared. TCRdb reprocessed the PCR reads via MiXCR and lists one record per CDR3 protein. Of about 230,000 distinct CDR3 sequences in the sample, more than 7.5% were seen once.

The chain is built from TRBV20-1 and TRBJ1-3; the D is unclear. The source of this sequence is a human donor who donated a stem cell graft to a child with SCID. The sample here was PBMCs from the stem cell graft donor, taken from the stem cell graft. The CDR3 reads CSAYDPSAGNTIYF. CDR3 DNA sequence: TGCAGTGCTTATGACCCGTCCGCTGGAAACACCATATATTTT.